This entry lists 11 T cell receptor beta chains sequenced from one sample in a study of blood T cell repertoires in COVID-19 (dated by TCRdb to the early 2020s). Libraries were constructed by the immunoSEQ multiplex PCR assay. TCRdb limited this immuneACCESS table to in-frame rearrangements with V and J called. A share of clones is missing; checked studies link under half to unresolved V genes, and the rest is unexplained. This sample has around 150,000 clones in its table, and approximately 95% of those were observed once. Together, the top ten hold around 2% of the sample. Sequencing used peripheral blood. Source of these receptors: a woman aged 55-75 years with COVID-19, enrolled during active disease.

The chain has TRBV6-5 and TRBJ1-3; D gene unclear. The CDR3 is 15 residues long. Germline assignment: CDR1 MNHEY and CDR2 SVGAGI. The germline V and J ends were trimmed by 6 bases and 2 bases, with 14 bases remaining between them. The CDR3: CASSRSYLPGNTIYF. Written as DNA, the CDR3 is TGTGCCAGCAGCCGGAGTTACCTCCCTGGAAACACCATATATTTT.

The chain carries TRBV11-2 and TRBJ2-3, with D possibly being TRBD1 (6 bases). Trimming took 5 bases from V and 10 from J, leaving 16 bases between them. The CDR3 runs to 13 residues. Looked up from germline, CDR1 is SGHAT and CDR2 is FQNNGV. CDR3 sequence: CASSPGAGASQYF. Here the CDR3 DNA reads TGTGCCAGCAGCCCAGGGGCTGGGGCTTCGCAGTATTTT.

This clone was picked up one time. Sequence at one end of the junction differs from germline and may be a read error. This chain uses TRBV7-9 with TRBJ1-2, with TRBD1 matching over 8 bases. This CDR3 contains 14 residues. Germline lookup yields CDR1 SEHNR and CDR2 FQNEAQ (reference sequence). CDR3 sequence (DNA): TGTGCCAGCACCTTACAGGGGGGTAACTATGGCTACACCTTC. It codes for CASTLQGGNYGYTF.

CDR3 protein: CASSSDRGKETQYF. CDR3 bases: TGCGCCAGCAGCTCGGACAGGGGCAAGGAGACCCAGTACTTC. The V gene is TRBV5-1, the J gene TRBJ2-5; 9 bases are a match to TRBD1. With V trimmed by 3 bases and J by 5 bases, 5 bases remained unmatched. The CDR3 extends over 14 amino acids. Germline loops: CDR1 SGHRS, CDR2 YFSETQ.

The CDR3 is CASSLLGQGVTQYF. The CDR3 nucleotides are TGTGCCAGCAGCTTACTCGGACAGGGAGTGACCCAGTACTTC. The gene calls are TRBV7-2 and TRBJ2-5, with TRBD1 matching over 8 bases. The V and J ends lost 2 bases and 7 bases, in that order; junction bases with no gene match: 6. The CDR3 has 14 residues. CDR1 and CDR2 (germline): SGHTA, FQGNSA.

This clone was seen a single time. This chain uses TRBV19 with TRBJ1-5; 11 bases map to TRBD1. CDR3 size: 18 residues. Looked up from germline, CDR1 is LNHDA and CDR2 is SQIVND (reference sequence). V gave up 1 base and J gave up 3 bases; unmatched junction bases: 8. The CDR3 DNA sequence: TGTGCCAGTAGTATAGGAGTCGGACAGGGGGCTTCCAATCAGCCCCAGCATTTT. The encoded protein is CASSIGVGQGASNQPQHF.

The chain employs TRBV7-2 and TRBJ2-7, with 10 bases matching TRBD1. CDR1 is SGHTA and CDR2 is FQGNSA in the germline V gene. V gave up 0 bases and J gave up 2 bases; unmatched junction bases: 4. The CDR3 length is 16 residues. CDR3 loop: CASSLALGTGAYEQYF. The CDR3 DNA follows: TGTGCCAGCAGCTTAGCGTTAGGGACAGGGGCCTACGAGCAGTACTTC.

The chain couples TRBV6-5 to TRBJ1-5; 10 positions agree with TRBD1. The germline CDR1 and CDR2 sequences are MNHEY and SVGAGI. After removal of 8 bases from V and 4 bases from J, the junction contained 2 bases not matched to a gene. There are 13 residues in the CDR3. CDR3 sequence reads: CASVGQGNQPQHF. The DNA for the CDR3 is TGTGCCAGCGTGGGACAGGGGAATCAGCCCCAGCATTTT.

V and J are TRBV19 and TRBJ1-2; no clear D gene. The CDR3 sequence is 13 residues long. Trimming took 4 bases from V and 4 from J, leaving 10 bases between them. Looked up from germline, CDR1 is LNHDA and CDR2 is SQIVND (reference sequence). The CDR3 DNA reads TGTGCCAGTAGTAGGGCCCTCCGCTATGGCTACACCTTC. Amino acid sequence: CASSRALRYGYTF.

The chain's CDR3 is CASSLRGPATEAFF. The CDR3 nucleotides are TGTGCCAGCAGTTTAAGGGGGCCAGCTACTGAAGCTTTCTTT. The chain has TRBV27 and TRBJ1-1; 7 bases are a match to TRBD1. The trim removed 2 bases at V and 5 bases at J, leaving 5 bases unmatched. The CDR3 runs to 14 residues. Germline V CDR1 and CDR2: MNHEY, SMNVEV (reference sequence).

This chain connects TRBV7-2 to TRBJ2-7; 9 positions agree with TRBD1. Germline V CDR1 and CDR2: SGHTA, FQGNSA. This CDR3 contains 15 residues. The trim removed 6 bases at V and 5 bases at J, leaving 11 bases unmatched. CDR3: CASSPTGGKRHEQYF. In DNA form, the CDR3 reads TGTGCCAGCAGTCCAACAGGGGGCAAACGACACGAGCAGTACTTC.